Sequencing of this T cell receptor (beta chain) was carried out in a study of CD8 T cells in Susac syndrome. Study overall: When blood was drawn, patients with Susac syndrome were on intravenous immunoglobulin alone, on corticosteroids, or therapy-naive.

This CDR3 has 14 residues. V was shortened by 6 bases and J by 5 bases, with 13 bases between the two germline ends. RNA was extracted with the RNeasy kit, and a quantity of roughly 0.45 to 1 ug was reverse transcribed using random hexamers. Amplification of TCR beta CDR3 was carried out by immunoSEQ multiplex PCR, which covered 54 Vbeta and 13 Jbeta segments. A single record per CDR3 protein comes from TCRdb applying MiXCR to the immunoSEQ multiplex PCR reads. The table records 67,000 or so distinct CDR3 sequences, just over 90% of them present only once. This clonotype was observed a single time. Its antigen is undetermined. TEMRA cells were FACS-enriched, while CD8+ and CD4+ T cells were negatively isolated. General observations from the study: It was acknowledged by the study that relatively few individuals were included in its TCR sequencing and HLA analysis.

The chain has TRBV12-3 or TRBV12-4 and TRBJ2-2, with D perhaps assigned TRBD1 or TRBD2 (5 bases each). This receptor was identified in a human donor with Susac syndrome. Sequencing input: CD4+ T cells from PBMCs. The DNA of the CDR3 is TGTGCCAGCAGGTTAAGGGGAGTTACCGGGGAGCTGTTTTTT. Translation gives CASRLRGVTGELFF.